The 8 T cell receptor beta chains reported below all come from one sample, sequenced in a study of blood T cell repertoires in COVID-19. Here immunoSEQ multiplex PCR was the method, and the copy in TCRdb shows in-frame clones only, minus some. The sample contains around 50,000 clones, approximately 82% of which appear only once. Material: peripheral blood. The origin of the receptors is a human donor in a cohort sampled during active COVID-19.

The chain is built from TRBV18 and TRBJ1-6, with TRBD1 matching over 10 bases. Germline CDR1 and CDR2: KGHSH and LQKENI. V shed 6 bases, J shed 6 bases, and the junction held 8 bases outside the gene matches. The CDR3 has 16 residues. This CDR3 reads CASSPGTGAFNSPLHF. As DNA, the CDR3 is TGTGCCAGCTCCCCCGGGACAGGGGCCTTTAATTCACCCCTCCACTTT. The whole variable domain, remainder taken from reference TRBV18 and TRBJ1-6, is NAGVMQNPRHLVRRRGQEARLRCSPMKGHSHVYWYRQLPEEGLKFMVYLQKENIIDESGMPKERFSAEFPKEGPSILRIQQVVRGDSAAYFCASSPGTGAFNSPLHFGNGTRLTVT.

The gene calls are TRBV19 and TRBJ2-7; 8 nucleotides align to TRBD1. Germline CDR1 LNHDA, CDR2 SQIVND (reference sequence). The V gene end was trimmed by 3 bases and the J gene end by 2 bases; junction bases not matched to a gene: 6. The CDR3 extends over 15 amino acids. The DNA for the CDR3 is TGTGCCAGTAGTATGCTTTTGACAGGGGCCTACGAGCAGTACTTC. Its protein is CASSMLLTGAYEQYF.

The chain combines TRBV9 with TRBJ1-4; D might be TRBD1 (6 bases). The V gene lost 5 bases and the J gene lost 5 bases, with 10 bases spanning the gap. CDR1 and CDR2 from the germline V gene are SGDLS and YYNGEE. The CDR3 contains 13 residues. The CDR3 region has the DNA TGTGCCAGCAGAGGTACAGGGAATGAAAAACTGTTTTTT. Amino acids: CASRGTGNEKLFF.

The chain couples TRBV6-5 to TRBJ2-7, with no clear D. Looked up from germline, CDR1 is MNHEY and CDR2 is SVGAGI. CDR3 size: 13 residues. Trimming took 6 bases from V and 3 from J, leaving 12 bases between them. The CDR3: CASRGPVDYEQYF. Written as DNA, the CDR3 is TGTGCCAGCAGGGGCCCCGTAGACTACGAGCAGTACTTC.

The table lists this clone with a few counts. The chain is built from TRBV7-2 and TRBJ2-7; TRBD2 matches 9 bases. J was trimmed by 5 bases and V by 3 bases; bases with no gene match: 8. The CDR3 covers 15 residues. In germline, CDR1 is SGHTA, CDR2 FQGNSA. The CDR3 DNA reads TGTGCCAGCAGCTTGACGCGGGGGGGCAGGAACGAGCAGTACTTC. Protein sequence: CASSLTRGGRNEQYF.

This clone has only a few counts. Written as DNA, the CDR3 is TGTGCCAGCAGTTATTATACTGAAGCTTTCTTT. Translation: CASSYYTEAFF. V usage is TRBV12-3 or TRBV12-4 and J usage is TRBJ1-1; D remains ambiguous. This CDR3 comprises 11 residues. The V gene lost 4 bases and the J gene lost 5 bases, with 5 bases spanning the gap.

J is TRBJ2-7 and V is TRBV7-9; 7 bases match TRBD1. The V and J ends lost 1 base and 0 bases, in that order; junction bases with no gene match: 6. The CDR3 has 16 residues. The germline gives CDR1 SEHNR, CDR2 FQNEAQ (reference sequence). CDR3 sequence reads: CASSLGLGDSSYEQYF. The DNA for the CDR3 is TGTGCCAGCAGCTTAGGGTTAGGGGACAGCTCCTACGAGCAGTACTTC.

J is TRBJ2-1 and V is TRBV2; 12 positions match TRBD2. This CDR3 spans 15 amino acids. The V gene end was trimmed by 7 bases and the J gene end by 6 bases; junction bases not matched to a gene: 7. Germline CDR1 SNHLY, CDR2 FYNNEI. The CDR3 region has the DNA TGTGCCAGCAAGCGGACTAGCGGGGACCCCAATGAGCAGTTCTTC. As protein: CASKRTSGDPNEQFF.